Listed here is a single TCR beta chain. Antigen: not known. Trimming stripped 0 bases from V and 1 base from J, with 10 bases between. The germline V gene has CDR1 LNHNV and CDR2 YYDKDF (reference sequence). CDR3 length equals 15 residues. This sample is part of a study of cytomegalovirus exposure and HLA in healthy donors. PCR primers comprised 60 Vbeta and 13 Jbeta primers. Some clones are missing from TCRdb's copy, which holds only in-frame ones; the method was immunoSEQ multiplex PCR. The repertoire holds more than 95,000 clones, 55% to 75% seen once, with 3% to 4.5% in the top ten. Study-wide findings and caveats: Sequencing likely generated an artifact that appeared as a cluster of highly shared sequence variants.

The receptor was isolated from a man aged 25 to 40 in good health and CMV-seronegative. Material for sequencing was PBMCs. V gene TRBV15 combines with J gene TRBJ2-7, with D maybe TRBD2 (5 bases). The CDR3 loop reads CATSRDVRESYEQYF. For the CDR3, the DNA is TGTGCCACCAGCAGAGATGTACGGGAATCCTACGAGCAGTACTTC.